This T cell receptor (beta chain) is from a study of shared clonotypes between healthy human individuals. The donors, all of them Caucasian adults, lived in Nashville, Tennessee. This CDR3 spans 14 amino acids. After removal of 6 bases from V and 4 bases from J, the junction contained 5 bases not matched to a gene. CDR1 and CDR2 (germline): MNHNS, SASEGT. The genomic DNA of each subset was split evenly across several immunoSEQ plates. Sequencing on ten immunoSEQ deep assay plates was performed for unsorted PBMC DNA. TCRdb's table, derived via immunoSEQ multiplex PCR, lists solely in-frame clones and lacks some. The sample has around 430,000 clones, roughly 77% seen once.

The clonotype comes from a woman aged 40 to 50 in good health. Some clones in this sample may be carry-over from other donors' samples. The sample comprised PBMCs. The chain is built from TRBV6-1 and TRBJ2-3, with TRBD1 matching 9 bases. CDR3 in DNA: TGTGCCAGCAGCTTACAGGGGGCGGCAGATACGCAGTATTTT. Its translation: CASSLQGAADTQYF.